The 5 T cell receptor beta chains given below trace back to one sample, sequenced in a study of cytomegalovirus exposure and HLA in healthy donors. The method was immunoSEQ multiplex PCR; TCRdb's version includes in-frame clones alone and lacks a portion of them. The sample has approximately 300,000 clones, roughly 90% seen once. Sequenced material: PBMCs. These receptors all stem from a woman under 30 in good health and CMV-seronegative.

The V gene is TRBV27, the J gene TRBJ2-7; 9 positions match TRBD1. The CDR3 extends over 15 amino acids. V trimming: 1 base; J trimming: 5 bases; junction bases outside the gene matches: 6. Germline assignment: CDR1 MNHEY and CDR2 SMNVEV (reference sequence). The CDR3 DNA reads TGTGCCAGCAGTTTATGGACAGGGGCAGGCCACGAGCAGTACTTC. This sequence encodes CASSLWTGAGHEQYF.

The chain recombines TRBV7-2 with TRBJ2-4; the D gene is possibly TRBD1 (7 bases). Trimming took off 3 bases at V and 9 bases at J, with 9 bases between the two ends. Germline CDR1 and CDR2: SGHTA and FQGNSA. CDR3 size: 12 residues. CDR3 sequence: CASSFQGGIQYF. CDR3 coding DNA: TGTGCCAGCAGCTTTCAGGGGGGCATTCAGTACTTC.

This chain uses TRBV21-1 with TRBJ1-2; the table's D call, TRBD1, was not checked against the DNA. TRBV21-1 is flagged as a pseudogene. The CDR3 spans 16 residues. The CDR3 region has the DNA TGTGCCAGCAGCAAAGCCGATGTCCGGACAGGGTCTGGCTACACCTTC. Protein product: CASSKADVRTGSGYTF.

The V and J genes are TRBV11-2 and TRBJ2-7, with TRBD1 matching over 8 bases. Germline CDR1 and CDR2: SGHAT and FQNNGV. The CDR3 consists of 14 residues. Trimming removed 5 bases from V and 6 bases from J; junction bases left unmatched: 9. In DNA, the CDR3 is TGTGCCAGCAGCCGCTCGGCCGACAGGGGCGAGCAGTACTTC. It translates to CASSRSADRGEQYF.

The chain links TRBV6-5 to TRBJ2-1, with D possibly being TRBD1 (6 bases). CDR3 length equals 14 residues. V lost 6 bases and J lost 4, with 13 bases in between. The V gene's germline CDR1 is MNHEY and CDR2 SVGAGI. The CDR3 protein is CASSYTGQYNEQFF. The CDR3 nucleotides read TGTGCCAGCAGCTATACTGGACAGTACAATGAGCAGTTCTTC.